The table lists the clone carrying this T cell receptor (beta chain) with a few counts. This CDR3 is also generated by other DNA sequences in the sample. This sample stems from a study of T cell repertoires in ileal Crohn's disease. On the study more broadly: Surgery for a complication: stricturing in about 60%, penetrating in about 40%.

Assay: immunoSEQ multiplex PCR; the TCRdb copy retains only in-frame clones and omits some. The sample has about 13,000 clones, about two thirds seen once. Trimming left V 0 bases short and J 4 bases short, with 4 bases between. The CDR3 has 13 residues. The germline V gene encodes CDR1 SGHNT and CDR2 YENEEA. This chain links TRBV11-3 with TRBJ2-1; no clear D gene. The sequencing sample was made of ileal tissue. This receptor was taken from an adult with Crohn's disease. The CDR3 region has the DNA TGTGCCAGCAGCTTAGAATTGTACAATGAGCAGTTCTTC. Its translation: CASSLELYNEQFF.